This passage covers 14 T cell receptor beta chains from one sample sequenced in a study of T cells in Graves' hyperthyroidism and ophthalmopathy. Amplification targeted TCR beta CDR3 regions from RNA transcripts. HTBI primers were the set used in a first-round RT-PCR of the TCR CDR3. Each CDR3 protein is one row after TCRdb ran MiXCR on the multiplex PCR reads. The data contain 540,000 or so distinct CDR3 sequences, 46% of them singletons. Sample: peripheral blood or thyroid tissue (not recorded which). The source is an adult woman with Graves' disease, either hyperthyroidism or ophthalmopathy (not recorded which).

The table lists this clonotype with many counts. The chain combines TRBV7-9 with TRBJ2-2, with D perhaps matching TRBD1 (6 bases). Deletions cut 3 bases from V and 0 bases from J, with 14 bases between. Germline lookup yields CDR1 SEHNR and CDR2 FQNEAQ (reference sequence). The CDR3 loop spans 17 amino acids. The CDR3 region is CASSFPTGAPNTGELFF. DNA for the CDR3: TGTGCCAGCAGCTTTCCGACAGGAGCACCGAACACCGGGGAGCTGTTTTTT.

The rearrangement joins TRBV20-1 to TRBJ1-1, with 10 bases matching TRBD1. The V gene's germline CDR1 is DFQATT and CDR2 SNEGSKA (reference sequence). The CDR3 loop spans 13 amino acids. V shed 4 bases and J 7 bases; nucleotides not matched to a gene: 6. The CDR3 DNA sequence: TGCAGTGCTATCTCCCGGGACAGGGGTGAAGCTTTCTTT. Its translation is CSAISRDRGEAFF.

This clonotype has a count of ten or more. The rearrangement links TRBV6-5 to TRBJ1-1; D call uncertain. Between the trimmed V and J ends, which lost 6 bases and 0 bases, there was a span of 8 bases. Germline CDR1 is MNHEY and CDR2 is SVGAGI. This CDR3 is 13 amino acids long. The CDR3 spells CASRFALNTEAFF. For the CDR3, the DNA is TGTGCCAGCAGGTTCGCACTGAACACTGAAGCTTTCTTT.

This clonotype was detected only a few times. Because it lacks the conserved phenylalanine or tryptophan at the end, this CDR3 is likely a read error. The chain joins TRBV29-1 to TRBJ2-7; 10 bases line up with TRBD1. Germline V gene data show CDR1 as SQVTM and CDR2 as ANQGSEA. V gave up 6 bases and J gave up 2 bases; unmatched junction bases: 7. The CDR3 contains 14 residues. Written as DNA, the CDR3 is TGCAGCGTCCGGGGACAGGGGTCAGCCTACGAGCAGTACCTC. It encodes CSVRGQGSAYEQYL.

The rearrangement links TRBV5-1 to TRBJ1-1; unclear D gene. Trimming removed 1 base at V and 7 bases at J, with 20 bases between. CDR1 and CDR2 (germline): SGHRS, YFSETQ. This CDR3 spans 16 amino acids. DNA of the CDR3: TGCGCCAGCAGCTTGTTGGGCACGTTAGCAACTAATGAAGCTTTCTTT. Amino acid sequence: CASSLLGTLATNEAFF.

This clonotype was recorded at least ten times. CDR3 region: CASSRAPNQPQHF. As DNA, the CDR3 is TGTGCCAGTAGTAGAGCGCCTAATCAGCCCCAGCATTTT. V gene TRBV19 combines with J gene TRBJ1-5; D not resolved. The CDR3 runs to 13 residues. Germline assignment: CDR1 LNHDA and CDR2 SQIVND (reference sequence). V was clipped by 4 bases and J by 4 bases, with 8 bases between them.

This clonotype was observed at least ten times. The gene calls are TRBV7-6 and TRBJ2-7, with no clear D. V was trimmed by 5 bases and J by 5 bases, leaving 13 bases between them. The CDR3 sequence is 13 residues long. Germline V gene sequence: CDR1 SGHVS, CDR2 FNYEAQ. CDR3 protein: CASSQVGFNEQYF. CDR3 nucleotide sequence: TGTGCCAGCAGCCAGGTCGGCTTTAACGAGCAGTACTTC. Full variable domain (missing parts from reference TRBV7-6 and TRBJ2-7): GAGVSQSPRYKVTKRGQDVALRCDPISGHVSLYWYRQALGQGPEFLTYFNYEAQQDKSGLPNDRFSAERPEGSISTLTIQRTEQRDSAMYRCASSQVGFNEQYFGPGTRLTVT.

This clonotype was recorded many times. The chain is built from TRBV5-8 and TRBJ1-4; D is unclear. The CDR3 covers 14 residues. Germline CDR1 reads SGHTS; CDR2 reads YDEGEE. Trimming left V 1 base short and J 2 bases short, with 6 bases between. This chain's CDR3 is CASSLRVTNEKLFF. CDR3 coding DNA: TGTGCCAGCAGCTTGCGGGTTACTAATGAAAAACTGTTTTTT.

This clonotype has a count of ten or more. V and J are TRBV5-1 and TRBJ2-7; 11 bases are shared with TRBD1. This CDR3 is 14 amino acids long. J was trimmed by 7 bases and V by 4 bases; bases with no gene match: 7. Germline loops: CDR1 SGHRS, CDR2 YFSETQ. The CDR3 loop is CASSPDRGLGEQYF. The CDR3 DNA follows: TGCGCCAGCAGCCCGGACAGGGGGCTTGGGGAGCAGTACTTC.

This clonotype was detected ten times or more. CDR3 bases: TGTGCCAGCACTCCGGGTCGGACTTTGGCAGCCGGGGAGCTGTTTTTT. Translated, it gives CASTPGRTLAAGELFF. This chain links TRBV6-1 with TRBJ2-2; tentatively, D is TRBD2 (5 bases). Trimming cost V 7 bases and J 6 bases, with 21 bases left between them. There are 16 residues in the CDR3. Germline V gives CDR1 MNHNS, CDR2 SASEGT.

This clonotype was seen at least ten times. The V call is TRBV20-1, the J call TRBJ1-2; D unclear. The CDR3 runs 15 residues. CDR1 is DFQATT and CDR2 is SNEGSKA in the germline V gene (reference sequence). V lost 1 base to trimming and J lost 5 bases, with 17 bases between them. For the CDR3, the DNA is TGCAGTGCTAGAGCAGTACAGCCACGAGAGTATGGCTACACCTTC. Residues: CSARAVQPREYGYTF.

The rearrangement joins TRBV14 to TRBJ2-7, with a tentative D call TRBD2 (7 bases). V was cut by 6 bases and J by 3 bases, with 15 bases left in between. This CDR3 contains 14 residues. CDR1 is SGHDN, CDR2 FVKESK, per germline. CDR3 loop: CASSRSGGHYEQYF. DNA of the CDR3: TGTGCCAGCAGTAGGTCGGGGGGACACTACGAGCAGTACTTC.

This clonotype was counted many times. This chain joins TRBV10-1 and TRBJ2-2; tentative D call: TRBD2 (5 bases). The germline CDR1 and CDR2 sequences are WNHNN and SYGVQD (reference sequence). CDR3 length: 15 residues. V was trimmed by 0 bases and J by 3 bases, leaving 8 bases between them. CDR3 bases: TGCGCCAGCAGTGAGTCGGGGAGCGACACCGGGGAGCTGTTTTTT. Translated: CASSESGSDTGELFF.

The chain uses TRBV20-1 and TRBJ2-5; unclear D gene. Germline V gives CDR1 DFQATT, CDR2 SNEGSKA (reference sequence). Between the trimmed V and J ends, which lost 1 base and 2 bases, there was a span of 11 bases. This CDR3 is 14 amino acids long. The CDR3 sequence: CSARVPGGQETQYF. The CDR3 region has the DNA TGCAGTGCTAGAGTGCCAGGTGGACAAGAGACCCAGTACTTC.